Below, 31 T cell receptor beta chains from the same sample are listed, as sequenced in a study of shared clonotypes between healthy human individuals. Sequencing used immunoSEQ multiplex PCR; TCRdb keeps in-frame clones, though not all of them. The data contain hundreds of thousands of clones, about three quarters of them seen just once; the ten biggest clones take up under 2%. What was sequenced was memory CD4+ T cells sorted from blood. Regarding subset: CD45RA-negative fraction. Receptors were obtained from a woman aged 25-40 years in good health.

The CDR3 sequence: CASSLVVGQSQPQHF. The CDR3 DNA is TGTGCCAGCAGCTTAGTCGTGGGGCAGAGTCAGCCCCAGCATTTT. This sequence joins TRBV7-2 and TRBJ1-5, with D possibly TRBD1 on 5 matching bases. V lost 1 base to trimming and J lost 6 bases, with 13 bases between them. The CDR3 totals 15 residues. Germline-derived CDR1 and CDR2 are SGHTA and FQGNSA.

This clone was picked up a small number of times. CDR3 nucleotide sequence: TGTGCCAGCAGTTACAGCGGGGATATATACGAGCAGTACTTC. Translated, it gives CASSYSGDIYEQYF. The rearrangement joins TRBV6-6 to TRBJ2-7; 7 bases are shared with TRBD2. The CDR3 runs to 14 residues. Trimming at V came to 2 bases and at J to 4 bases, leaving 5 bases not matched to a gene. CDR1 and CDR2 from the germline V gene are MNHNY and SVGAGI (reference sequence).

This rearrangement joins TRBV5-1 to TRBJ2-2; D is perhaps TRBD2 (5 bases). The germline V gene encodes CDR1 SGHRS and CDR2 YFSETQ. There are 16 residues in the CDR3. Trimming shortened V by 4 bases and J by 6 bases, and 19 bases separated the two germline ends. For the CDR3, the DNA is TGCGCCAGCAGCGCCCTTACTAGTGGTGGCGCCGGGGAGCTGTTTTTT. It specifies CASSALTSGGAGELFF.

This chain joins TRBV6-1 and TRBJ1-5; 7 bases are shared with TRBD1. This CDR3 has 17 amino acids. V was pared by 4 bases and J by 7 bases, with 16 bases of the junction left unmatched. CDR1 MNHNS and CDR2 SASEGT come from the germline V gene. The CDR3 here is CASSVPQGEGFGQPQHF. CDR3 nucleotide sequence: TGTGCCAGCAGTGTCCCGCAGGGGGAAGGCTTCGGGCAGCCCCAGCATTTT.

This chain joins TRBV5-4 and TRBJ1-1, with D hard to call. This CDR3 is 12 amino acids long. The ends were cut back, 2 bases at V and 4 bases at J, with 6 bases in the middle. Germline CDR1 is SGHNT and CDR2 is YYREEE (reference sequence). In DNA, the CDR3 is TGTGCCAGCAGCTTATCTTCCACTGAAGCTTTCTTT. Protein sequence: CASSLSSTEAFF.

CDR3 DNA: TGTGCCAGCTCAAGGACCACAGATACGCAGTATTTT. Protein sequence: CASSRTTDTQYF. V and J are TRBV27 and TRBJ2-3; D uncertain. Trimming took 8 bases from V and 2 from J, leaving 8 bases between them. The CDR3 contains 12 residues. Germline V gives CDR1 MNHEY, CDR2 SMNVEV (reference sequence).

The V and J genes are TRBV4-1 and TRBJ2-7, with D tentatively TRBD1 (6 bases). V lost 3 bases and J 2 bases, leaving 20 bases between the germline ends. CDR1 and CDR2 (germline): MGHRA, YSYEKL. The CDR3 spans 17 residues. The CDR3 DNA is TGCGCCAGCAGCCATAGAGCGTTACGGACAGAGGCCTACGAGCAGTACTTC. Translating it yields CASSHRALRTEAYEQYF.

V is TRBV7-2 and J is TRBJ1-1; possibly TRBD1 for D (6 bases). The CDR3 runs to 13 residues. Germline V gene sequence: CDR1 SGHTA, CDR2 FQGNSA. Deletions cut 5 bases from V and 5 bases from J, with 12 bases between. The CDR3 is CASSPGTPTEAFF. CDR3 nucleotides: TGTGCCAGCAGCCCCGGGACACCAACTGAAGCTTTCTTT.

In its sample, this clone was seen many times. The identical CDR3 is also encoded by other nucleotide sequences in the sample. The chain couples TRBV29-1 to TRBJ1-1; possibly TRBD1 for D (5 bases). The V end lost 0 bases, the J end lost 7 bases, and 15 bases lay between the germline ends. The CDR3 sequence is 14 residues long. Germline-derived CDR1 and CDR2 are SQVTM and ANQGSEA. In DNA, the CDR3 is TGCAGCGTTGAAGATCGGGGACGCCGAAATGAAGCTTTCTTT. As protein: CSVEDRGRRNEAFF.

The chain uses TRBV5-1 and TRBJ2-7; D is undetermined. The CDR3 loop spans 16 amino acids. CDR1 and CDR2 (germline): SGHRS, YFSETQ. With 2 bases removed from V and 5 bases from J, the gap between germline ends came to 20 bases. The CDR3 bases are TGCGCCAGCAGCTTACGTGTTGGGAATGCTCCGAACGAGCAGTACTTC. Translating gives CASSLRVGNAPNEQYF.

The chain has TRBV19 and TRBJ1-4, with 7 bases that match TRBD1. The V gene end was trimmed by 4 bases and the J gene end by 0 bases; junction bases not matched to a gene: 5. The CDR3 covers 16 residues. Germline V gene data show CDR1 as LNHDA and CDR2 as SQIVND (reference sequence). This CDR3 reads CASSTQGRATNEKLFF. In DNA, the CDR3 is TGTGCCAGTAGTACACAGGGGCGTGCAACTAATGAAAAACTGTTTTTT.

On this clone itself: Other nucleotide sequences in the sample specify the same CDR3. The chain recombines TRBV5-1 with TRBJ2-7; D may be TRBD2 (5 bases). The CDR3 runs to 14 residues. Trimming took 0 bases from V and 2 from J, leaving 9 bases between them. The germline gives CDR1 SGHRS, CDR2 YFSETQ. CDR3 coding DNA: TGCGCCAGCAGCTTGGGGGGAGATACCTACGAGCAGTACTTC. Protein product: CASSLGGDTYEQYF. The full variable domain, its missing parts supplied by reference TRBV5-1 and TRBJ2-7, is KAGVTQTPRYLIKTRGQQVTLSCSPISGHRSVSWYQQTPGQGLQFLFEYFSETQRNKGNFPGRFSGRQFSNSRSEMNVSTLELGDSALYLCASSLGGDTYEQYFGPGTRLTVT.

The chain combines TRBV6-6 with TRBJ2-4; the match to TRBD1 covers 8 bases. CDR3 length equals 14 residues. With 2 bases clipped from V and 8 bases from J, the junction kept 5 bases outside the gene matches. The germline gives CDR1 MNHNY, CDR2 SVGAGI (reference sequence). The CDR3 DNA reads TGTGCCAGCAGTTACCCGGACAGGGCGGACATTCAGTACTTC. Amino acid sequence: CASSYPDRADIQYF.

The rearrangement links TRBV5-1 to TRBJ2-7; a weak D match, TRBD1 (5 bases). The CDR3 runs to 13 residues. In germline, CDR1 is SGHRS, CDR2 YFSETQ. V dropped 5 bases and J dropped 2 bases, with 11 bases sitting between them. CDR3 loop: CASSSDRAYEQYF. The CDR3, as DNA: TGCGCCAGCAGTTCCGACAGAGCCTACGAGCAGTACTTC. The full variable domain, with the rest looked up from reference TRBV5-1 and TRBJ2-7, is KAGVTQTPRYLIKTRGQQVTLSCSPISGHRSVSWYQQTPGQGLQFLFEYFSETQRNKGNFPGRFSGRQFSNSRSEMNVSTLELGDSALYLCASSSDRAYEQYFGPGTRLTVT.

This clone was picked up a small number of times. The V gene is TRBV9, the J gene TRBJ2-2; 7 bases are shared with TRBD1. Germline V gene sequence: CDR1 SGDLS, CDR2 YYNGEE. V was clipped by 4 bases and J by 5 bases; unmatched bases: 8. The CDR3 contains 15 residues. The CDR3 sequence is CASSPRTGSTGELFF. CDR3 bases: TGTGCCAGCAGCCCCCGGACAGGATCGACCGGGGAGCTGTTTTTT.

The CDR3 coding sequence is TGTGCCAGTAGTCGTCCGGGACAGGGTCAAGAGACCCAGTACTTC. Protein sequence: CASSRPGQGQETQYF. The chain is built from TRBV19 and TRBJ2-5; TRBD1 agrees at 9 bases. J was trimmed by 2 bases and V by 5 bases; bases with no gene match: 6. Germline V gene sequence: CDR1 LNHDA, CDR2 SQIVND (reference sequence). The CDR3 contains 15 residues. The complete variable domain, with remaining parts taken from reference TRBV19 and TRBJ2-5, reads DGGITQSPKYLFRKEGQNVTLSCEQNLNHDAMYWYRQDPGQGLRLIYYSQIVNDFQKGDIAEGYSVSREKKESFPLTVTSAQKNPTAFYLCASSRPGQGQETQYFGPGTRLLVL.

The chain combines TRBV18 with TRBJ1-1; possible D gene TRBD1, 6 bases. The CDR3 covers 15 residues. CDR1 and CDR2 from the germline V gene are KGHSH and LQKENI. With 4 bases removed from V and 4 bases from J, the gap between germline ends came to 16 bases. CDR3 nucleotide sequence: TGTGCCAGCTCACAAGCGCAGAGGGGGGGCACTGAAGCTTTCTTT. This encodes CASSQAQRGGTEAFF.

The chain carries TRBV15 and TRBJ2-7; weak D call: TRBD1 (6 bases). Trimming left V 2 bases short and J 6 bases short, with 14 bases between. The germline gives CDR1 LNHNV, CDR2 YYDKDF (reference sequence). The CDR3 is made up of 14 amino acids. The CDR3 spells CATSRPGTQAEQYF. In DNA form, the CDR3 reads TGTGCCACCAGCAGACCCGGGACACAGGCCGAGCAGTACTTC.

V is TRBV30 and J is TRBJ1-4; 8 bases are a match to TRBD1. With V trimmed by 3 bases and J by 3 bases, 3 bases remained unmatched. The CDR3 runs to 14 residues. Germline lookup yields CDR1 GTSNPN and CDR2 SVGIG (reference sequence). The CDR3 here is CAWSPGQANEKLFF. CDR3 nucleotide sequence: TGTGCCTGGAGCCCGGGACAGGCTAATGAAAAACTGTTTTTT.

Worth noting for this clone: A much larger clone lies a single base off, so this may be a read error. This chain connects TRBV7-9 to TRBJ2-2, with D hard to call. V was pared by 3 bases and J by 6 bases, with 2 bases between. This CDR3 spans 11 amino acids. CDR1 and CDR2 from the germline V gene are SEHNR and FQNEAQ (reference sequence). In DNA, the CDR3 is TGTGCCAGCAGCTTCGCCGGGGAGCTGTTTTTT. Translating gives CASSFAGELFF.

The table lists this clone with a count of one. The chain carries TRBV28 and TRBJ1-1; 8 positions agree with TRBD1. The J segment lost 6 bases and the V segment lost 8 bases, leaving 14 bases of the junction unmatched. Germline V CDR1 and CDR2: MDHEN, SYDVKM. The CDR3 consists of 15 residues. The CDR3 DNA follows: TGTGCCAGCCGGACTGCAACAGGGGGAGGCCCTGAAGCTTTCTTT. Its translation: CASRTATGGGPEAFF.

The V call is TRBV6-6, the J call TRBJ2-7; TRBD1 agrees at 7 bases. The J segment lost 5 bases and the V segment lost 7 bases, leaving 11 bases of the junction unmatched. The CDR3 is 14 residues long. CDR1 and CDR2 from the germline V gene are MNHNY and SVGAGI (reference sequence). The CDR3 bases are TGTGCCAGCACAGGAGCCAGACAGGGTCACGAGCAGTACTTC. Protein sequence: CASTGARQGHEQYF.

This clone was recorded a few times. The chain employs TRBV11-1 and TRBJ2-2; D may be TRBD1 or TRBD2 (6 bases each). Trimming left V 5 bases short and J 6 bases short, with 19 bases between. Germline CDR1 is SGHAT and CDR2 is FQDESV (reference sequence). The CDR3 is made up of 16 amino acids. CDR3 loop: CASSGGSTGGAGELFF. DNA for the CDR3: TGTGCCAGCAGCGGGGGCTCCACAGGAGGGGCCGGGGAGCTGTTTTTT.

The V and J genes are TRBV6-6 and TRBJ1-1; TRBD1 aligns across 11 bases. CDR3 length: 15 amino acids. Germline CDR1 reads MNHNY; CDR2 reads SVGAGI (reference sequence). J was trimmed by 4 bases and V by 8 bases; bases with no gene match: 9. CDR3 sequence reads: CASGDRGVSGTEAFF. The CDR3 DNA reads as TGTGCCAGCGGGGACAGGGGGGTGTCGGGCACTGAAGCTTTCTTT.

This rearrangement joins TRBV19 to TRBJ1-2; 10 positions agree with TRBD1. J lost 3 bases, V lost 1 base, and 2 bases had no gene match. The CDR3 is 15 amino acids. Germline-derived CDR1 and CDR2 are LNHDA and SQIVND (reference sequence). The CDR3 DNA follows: TGTGCCAGTAGTATAGTCGGGACAGGGGACTATGGCTACACCTTC. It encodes CASSIVGTGDYGYTF.

This chain's CDR3 is CASTQTGALPYEQYF. For the CDR3, the DNA is TGTGCCAGCACCCAGACAGGGGCGCTTCCCTACGAGCAGTACTTC. The chain joins TRBV27 to TRBJ2-7; 8 bases agree with TRBD1. Unmatched junction bases numbered 10, after V lost 7 bases and J lost 2 bases. The CDR3 extends over 15 amino acids. Germline values: CDR1 MNHEY, CDR2 SMNVEV (reference sequence).

As DNA, the CDR3 is TGTGCCAGCAGACCGGACAGATCTAGCAATCAGCCCCAGCATTTT. Residues: CASRPDRSSNQPQHF. The V and J genes are TRBV2 and TRBJ1-5; perhaps TRBD1 as D (6 bases). The CDR3 extends over 15 amino acids. The germline CDR1 and CDR2 sequences are SNHLY and FYNNEI. Trimming removed 6 bases from V and 0 bases from J, with 12 bases in between.

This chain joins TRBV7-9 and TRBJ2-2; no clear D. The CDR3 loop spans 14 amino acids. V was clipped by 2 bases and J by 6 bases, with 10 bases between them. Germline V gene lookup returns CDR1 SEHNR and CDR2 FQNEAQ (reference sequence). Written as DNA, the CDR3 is TGTGCCAGCAGCTTAACAATAGAATCCGGGGAGCTGTTTTTT. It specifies CASSLTIESGELFF.

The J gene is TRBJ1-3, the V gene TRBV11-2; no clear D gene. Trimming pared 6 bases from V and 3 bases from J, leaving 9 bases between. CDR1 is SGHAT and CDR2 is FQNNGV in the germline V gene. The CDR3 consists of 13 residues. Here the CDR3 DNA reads TGTGCCAGCAGGTCATTAAGTGGAAACACCATATATTTT. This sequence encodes CASRSLSGNTIYF.

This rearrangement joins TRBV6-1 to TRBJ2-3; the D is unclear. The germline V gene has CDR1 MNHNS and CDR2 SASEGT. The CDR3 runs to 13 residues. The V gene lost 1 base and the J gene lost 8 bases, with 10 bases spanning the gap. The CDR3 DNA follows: TGTGCCAGCAGTGAAGAACGGGCAGGTACGCAGTATTTT. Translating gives CASSEERAGTQYF.

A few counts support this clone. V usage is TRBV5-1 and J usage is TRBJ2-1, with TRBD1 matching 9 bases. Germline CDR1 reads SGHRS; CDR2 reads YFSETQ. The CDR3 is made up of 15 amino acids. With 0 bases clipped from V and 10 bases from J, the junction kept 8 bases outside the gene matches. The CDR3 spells CASSLGDRDNGEQFF. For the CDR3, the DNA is TGCGCCAGCAGCTTGGGGGACAGGGACAATGGCGAGCAGTTCTTC.